The 7 T cell receptor beta chains reported below all come from one sample, sequenced in a study of monozygotic twins with inflammatory bowel disease. For each CDR3 protein, TCRdb gives one entry from its re-call of the 5' RACE reads, without DNA. The data include 300,000 to 450,000 distinct CDR3 sequences; the top ten clones carry 2.5% to 3%. Sequences were obtained from blood. These receptors all come from a human donor with ulcerative colitis or Crohn's disease, or a healthy co-twin of an affected twin (not recorded which).

This chain joins TRBV9 and TRBJ2-7; TCRdb's D call, TRBD1, is unchecked because there is no DNA. Germline V gene sequence: CDR1 SGDLS, CDR2 YYNGEE. The CDR3 extends over 14 amino acids. CDR3: CASSSRTGVGEQYF. Drawing the rest from reference TRBV9 and TRBJ2-7, the complete variable domain is DSGVTQTPKHLITATGQRVTLRCSPRSGDLSVYWYQQSLDQGLQFLIQYYNGEERAKGNILERFSAQQFPDLHSELNLSSLELGDSALYFCASSSRTGVGEQYFGPGTRLTVT.

This chain uses TRBV12-3 or TRBV12-4 with TRBJ1-1. CDR3 length: 14 amino acids. The CDR3 sequence is CASRQRRMNTEAFF.

The chain combines TRBV7-2 with TRBJ1-1. This CDR3 region has 13 residues. Per germline, CDR1 SGHTA and CDR2 FQGNSA. CDR3 loop: CASSLPEKNEAFF.

J is TRBJ2-2 and V is TRBV4-1; no DNA is available, so the TRBD1 call from TCRdb remains unchecked. The CDR3 extends over 18 amino acids. The germline V gene has CDR1 MGHRA and CDR2 YSYEKL. The CDR3 loop is CASSQDHLTGRRAGELFF.

The chain combines TRBV14 with TRBJ2-7; TCRdb picks TRBD1, but there is no DNA to check that call. Germline CDR1 reads SGHDN; CDR2 reads FVKESK. The CDR3 totals 16 residues. CDR3: CASSQDWGGIPYEQYF.

V usage is TRBV5-1 and J usage is TRBJ2-4. The CDR3 consists of 14 residues. Germline values: CDR1 SGHRS, CDR2 YFSETQ. The CDR3 loop is CASSSHAGGNMQYF.

V gene TRBV5-4 combines with J gene TRBJ2-6; TCRdb selects TRBD1, and the lack of DNA leaves this call unchecked. The V gene's germline CDR1 is SGHNT and CDR2 YYREEE (reference sequence). The CDR3 runs to 20 residues. CDR3 protein: CASSLVRPGTIASGANVLTF.